The following is a T cell receptor beta chain sequence with its context. Its antigen is still unknown. Produced via immunoSEQ multiplex PCR; TCRdb's table is partial and in-frame only. The sample contains 200,000 to 250,000 clones, roughly 85% of which appear only once. The data belong to a study of cytomegalovirus exposure and HLA in healthy donors. V lost 8 bases to trimming and J lost 2 bases, with 16 bases between them. CDR1 is MDHEN and CDR2 is SYDVKM in the germline V gene. There are 15 residues in the CDR3. Whole-study findings and limits: In vitro, a few CMV-associated chains proved specific for CMV antigens.

The chain uses TRBV28 and TRBJ2-1; maybe TRBD2 (5 bases). This sequence was found in a woman younger than 35 in good health and CMV-seronegative. The sequencing sample was made of PBMCs. CDR3 protein: CASYHEASTYNEQFF. The CDR3 coding sequence is TGTGCCAGCTACCACGAGGCTAGCACCTACAATGAGCAGTTCTTC.